This passage covers 17 T cell receptor beta chains from one sample sequenced in a study of blood T cell repertoires in COVID-19. Some clones are missing from TCRdb's copy, which holds only in-frame ones; the method was immunoSEQ multiplex PCR. The sample includes fewer than 250,000 clones, 88% seen only once; the top ten take 1% to 1.4%. Sequenced input: peripheral blood. These receptor sequences come from a man aged 25 to 40 with acute or convalescent COVID-19.

Remarks on this clone: An end of the junction does not agree with germline; a read error may underlie this. V usage is TRBV6-5 and J usage is TRBJ1-1; tentative D call: TRBD1 (5 bases). Germline CDR1 reads MNHEY; CDR2 reads SVGAGI. The CDR3 has 13 amino acids. The CDR3 DNA is TGTACCAGCAGAATACGGGGGTACGCTGAAGCTTTCTTT. It codes for CTSRIRGYAEAFF.

The chain couples TRBV7-3 to TRBJ2-1; TRBD2 is a possible D gene (6 bases). The CDR3 is 15 amino acids. Per germline, CDR1 SGHTA and CDR2 FQGTGA. V gave up 1 base and J gave up 9 bases, with 16 bases separating them. The CDR3 region is CASSLSVAGPGEQFF. The CDR3, as DNA: TGTGCCAGCAGCTTAAGTGTGGCGGGGCCGGGTGAGCAGTTCTTC.

V gene TRBV28 combines with J gene TRBJ2-7, with TRBD2 identical over 8 bases. Per germline, CDR1 MDHEN and CDR2 SYDVKM. V lost 8 bases and J lost 2; bases outside the gene matches: 8. The CDR3 covers 14 residues. The CDR3 spells CASHGGGPPYEQYF. As DNA, the CDR3 is TGTGCCAGCCACGGGGGGGGGCCCCCCTACGAGCAGTACTTC.

CDR3 amino acids: CASSQAGGTDTQYF. The CDR3 DNA follows: TGCGCCAGCAGCCAAGCAGGGGGCACAGATACGCAGTATTTT. The chain couples TRBV4-1 to TRBJ2-3; D perhaps matches TRBD1 (6 bases). V lost 1 base and J lost 1, with 6 bases in between. The CDR3 contains 14 residues. CDR1 is MGHRA, CDR2 YSYEKL, per germline.

A single count supports this clone. V gene TRBV5-4 combines with J gene TRBJ2-3, with TRBD2 identical over 11 bases. V lost 3 bases to trimming and J lost 5 bases; unmatched junction nucleotides: 2. There are 14 residues in the CDR3. From germline, CDR1 is SGHNT and CDR2 YYREEE (reference sequence). In DNA form, the CDR3 reads TGTGCCAGCAGCTCTGGGACTAGCGGAGATACGCAGTATTTT. The encoded protein is CASSSGTSGDTQYF.

The CDR3 region has the DNA TGTGCCAGTAGCGGGAGGGCCGGGACAGATACGCAGTATTTT. This encodes CASSGRAGTDTQYF. The genes are TRBV19 and TRBJ2-3; TRBD2 aligns across 8 bases. Per the germline V gene, CDR1 is LNHDA and CDR2 is SQIVND (reference sequence). This CDR3 has 14 residues. V trimming: 6 bases; J trimming: 3 bases; junction bases outside the gene matches: 5.

The V call is TRBV7-9, the J call TRBJ1-1, with a possible D match to TRBD1 (5 bases). The germline gives CDR1 SEHNR, CDR2 FQNEAQ (reference sequence). The CDR3 loop spans 15 amino acids. Trimming shortened V by 4 bases and J by 1 base, and 13 bases separated the two germline ends. The CDR3 loop reads CASSSSGWGNTEAFF. The CDR3 nucleotides read TGTGCCAGCAGCTCATCAGGGTGGGGGAACACTGAAGCTTTCTTT.

The V gene is TRBV10-1, the J gene TRBJ2-7, with 8 bases fitting TRBD2. Trimming cost V 10 bases and J 2 bases; bases outside gene matches: 16. Germline CDR1 is WNHNN and CDR2 is SYGVQD (reference sequence). This CDR3 has 16 residues. The CDR3 sequence: CATNSQDSGKTYEQYF. DNA of the CDR3: TGCGCCACTAACTCCCAGGATAGCGGGAAGACCTACGAGCAGTACTTC.

The chain joins TRBV3-1 (or the pseudogene TRBV3-2) to TRBJ1-5, with 10 bases fitting TRBD1. Per germline, CDR1 LGHDT and CDR2 YNNKEL (reference sequence). CDR3 length equals 18 residues. Losses at the gene ends were 1 base for V and 0 bases for J; bases not matched to a gene: 6. Here the CDR3 DNA reads TGTGCCAGCAGCCAAGGGGACAGGGGTTTGTATAGCAATCAGCCCCAGCATTTT. This sequence encodes CASSQGDRGLYSNQPQHF.

J is TRBJ2-7 and V is TRBV12-5; 9 nucleotides line up with TRBD2. This CDR3 has 15 amino acids. Germline trimming cut 2 bases from V and 0 bases from J; bases unmatched to any gene: 2. CDR1 LGHNT and CDR2 FRNRAP come from the germline V gene. This CDR3 is CASGLSTSGSYEQYF. For the CDR3, the DNA is TGTGCTAGTGGTTTGTCGACTAGCGGCTCCTACGAGCAGTACTTC.

The gene calls are TRBV6-2 or TRBV6-3 and TRBJ2-1; 8 bases are shared with TRBD2. CDR3 length: 15 residues. Germline CDR1 and CDR2: MNHEY and SVGEGT. V lost 6 bases, J lost 9 bases, and 13 bases stayed unmatched. In DNA, the CDR3 is TGTGCCAGCAGCGAACCCTCAGCCGGGGGGGCTGAGCAGTTCTTC. Amino acid sequence: CASSEPSAGGAEQFF.

This chain joins TRBV23-1 and TRBJ2-6, with D unresolved. TRBV23-1 is classed as an ORF, of uncertain function. Trimming removed 6 bases from V and 0 bases from J, with 3 bases in between. The CDR3 is made up of 13 amino acids. CDR3 in amino acids: CASRSSGANVLTF. The CDR3 DNA reads as TGCGCCAGCAGGAGCTCTGGGGCCAACGTCCTGACTTTC.

This chain links TRBV12-5 with TRBJ1-1; 7 bases map to TRBD1. The CDR3 has 15 residues. Trimming cost V 2 bases and J 0 bases; bases outside gene matches: 3. Per the germline V gene, CDR1 is LGHNT and CDR2 is FRNRAP. CDR3 residues: CASGLSGGMNTEAFF. CDR3 coding DNA: TGTGCTAGTGGTTTGTCAGGGGGGATGAACACTGAAGCTTTCTTT.

For this clone: Compared with germline, one end of the junction differs, possibly owing to a read error. The chain carries TRBV12-5 and TRBJ2-5, with D possibly TRBD2 on 6 matching bases. The CDR3 contains 14 residues. From germline, CDR1 is LGHNT and CDR2 FRNRAP. CDR3 region: CASGLGLAVETQYF. The CDR3 DNA follows: TGTGCTAGTGGCTTGGGGTTAGCGGTAGAGACCCAGTACTTC.

The V gene is TRBV14, the J gene TRBJ1-2; the match to TRBD1 covers 9 bases. This CDR3 is built from 16 residues. Germline V gene lookup returns CDR1 SGHDN and CDR2 FVKESK. V shed 0 bases and J 2 bases; nucleotides not matched to a gene: 4. The CDR3 DNA follows: TGTGCCAGCAGCCAAGATTGGGGACAGGGAAACTATGGCTACACCTTC. It encodes CASSQDWGQGNYGYTF.

This chain uses TRBV6-5 with TRBJ2-2; 14 bases match TRBD2. V lost 6 bases and J lost 5; bases outside the gene matches: 2. The CDR3 is 15 residues long. CDR1 MNHEY and CDR2 SVGAGI come from the germline V gene. The CDR3 here is CASSRTSGRTGELFF. The DNA of the CDR3 is TGTGCCAGCAGCCGGACTAGCGGGAGGACCGGGGAGCTGTTTTTT.

The chain links TRBV19 to TRBJ1-6, with D tentatively TRBD1 (5 bases). The CDR3 spans 15 residues. CDR1 is LNHDA, CDR2 SQIVND, per germline (reference sequence). V lost 3 bases and J lost 9, with 15 bases in between. The CDR3 DNA sequence: TGTGCCAGTAGTATTCCCCAAAGGGGCACTTCACCCCTCCACTTT. Its translation is CASSIPQRGTSPLHF.